The subject of this entry is one TCR beta chain. The antigen is unknown. This specimen belongs to a study of CD8+ T cells in alopecia areata. Broader study findings: The study found higher clonality in lesional than normal scalp, especially in alopecia totalis/universalis.

Germline V gene lookup returns CDR1 MNHEY and CDR2 SVGAGI. V was trimmed by 4 bases and J by 8 bases, leaving 18 bases between them. The CDR3 contains 14 residues. Extracted RNA was reverse transcribed into cDNA, the sequencing template. Only in-frame clones appear in the TCRdb table, and some are missing; sequencing was by immunoSEQ multiplex PCR. This table has roughly 150,000 clones, 50% to 65% appearing once. Sequencing was performed on CD4+ T cells sorted from blood. This sequence originates from a human donor in good health. The chain recombines TRBV6-5 with TRBJ2-7; D possibly corresponds to TRBD2 (5 bases). The CDR3, as DNA: TGTGCCAGCAGTTCGGCTAGCCGACGTACGCAGCAGTACTTC. Translation gives CASSSASRRTQQYF.